This TCR beta chain was sequenced for a study of identical twins. Overall study findings and caveats: Beta clonotypes that were abundant in cord blood contained fewer insertions, a pattern absent from memory repertoires. It was cross-sectional statistical analysis, not following the same donors, that the conclusions relied on.

Every donor was a healthy Caucasian. TCRdb itself ran the 5' RACE reads through MiXCR, one entry per CDR3 protein. Here the sample spans a few hundred thousand distinct CDR3 sequences, approximately 14% being singletons. The V segment lost 4 bases and the J segment 5 bases; nucleotides outside the gene matches: 3. The CDR3 has 14 residues. Per germline, CDR1 SQVTM and CDR2 ANQGSEA. On this clonotype itself: The antigen is undetermined.

These data also featured in a second study, about yellow fever vaccine responses in identical twins.

Source material: CD4+ T cells sorted from blood. This TCR came from a woman under 30 in good health. The chain employs TRBV29-1 and TRBJ2-2; TRBD1 matches at 11 bases. The CDR3: CSVVRDRGTGELFF. The CDR3 coding sequence is TGCAGCGTTGTTCGGGACAGGGGGACCGGGGAGCTGTTTTTT.